This T cell receptor beta chain was obtained from a study of cytotoxic CD8 clonotypes in ibrutinib-treated CLL. Study observations and caveats: Ibrutinib response saw clonality rise, and progression saw it return toward baseline. The clonality rise at ibrutinib response reflected private clonotype expansion. Sampling times, which were not matched between the groups, differed between sustained-remission patients and progressing patients.

Deletions cut 5 bases from V and 0 bases from J, with 12 bases between. The CDR3 consists of 15 residues. Germline CDR1 is SGHVS and CDR2 is FQNEAQ. As input for TCR beta libraries, about 2.2 micrograms of genomic DNA came from cryopreserved PBMCs. Regarding this clone: Its antigen is not identified.

Some clones are missing from TCRdb's copy, which holds only in-frame ones; the method was immunoSEQ multiplex PCR. Of over 95,000 clones listed, 58% are singletons. The V call is TRBV7-8, the J call TRBJ2-3; no clear D. This TCR came from a human donor with chronic lymphocytic leukemia. The sequencing here drew on PBMCs, taken after 24 months of ibrutinib treatment. CDR3 loop: CASSQVESSTDTQYF. The CDR3 bases are TGTGCCAGCAGCCAAGTGGAATCTAGCACAGATACGCAGTATTTT.